These 7 T cell receptor beta chains came from one sample sequenced in a study of PD-L1 blockade in urothelial cancer. Time point denoted: pretreatment peripheral blood. Libraries were prepared by immunoSEQ multiplex PCR; TCRdb keeps only in-frame clonotypes and omits some of them. The sample has tens of thousands of clones, around four fifths seen once; the top ten hold approximately 16%. Here the sequenced sample was PBMCs, taken around atezolizumab (anti-PD-L1) treatment. The receptors derive from a man at least 80 years old with urothelial cancer.

The rearrangement joins TRBV15 to TRBJ1-1; D not certain. This CDR3 is 16 amino acids long. Trimming shortened V by 0 bases and J by 4 bases, and 15 bases separated the two germline ends. Germline V gene lookup returns CDR1 LNHNV and CDR2 YYDKDF (reference sequence). CDR3 nucleotides: TGTGCCACCAGCAGAGATCTCGTAGCGGGAGGCACTGAAGCTTTCTTT. Amino acids: CATSRDLVAGGTEAFF.

This clone was counted a single time. The chain combines TRBV27 with TRBJ2-3; 12 nucleotides line up with TRBD2. Germline CDR1 and CDR2: MNHEY and SMNVEV (reference sequence). The CDR3 is 17 amino acids. Trimming took 5 bases from V and 2 from J; bases not matched to a gene: 8. For the CDR3, the DNA is TGTGCCAGCAGTCCGTTTACTAGCGGGAGGTTCACAGATACGCAGTATTTT. This sequence encodes CASSPFTSGRFTDTQYF.

The chain uses TRBV4-1 and TRBJ1-2; 8 nucleotides match TRBD1. Trimming at V came to 4 bases and at J to 6 bases, leaving 13 bases not matched to a gene. Germline V CDR1 and CDR2: MGHRA, YSYEKL. The CDR3 runs to 16 residues. CDR3 protein: CASSRLPQGEGHGYTF. Here the CDR3 DNA reads TGCGCCAGCAGCCGCCTCCCACAGGGGGAAGGCCATGGCTACACCTTC.

The V and J genes are TRBV7-2 and TRBJ2-1; maybe TRBD1 (6 bases). The CDR3 spans 13 residues. With 10 bases removed from V and 6 bases from J, the gap between germline ends came to 16 bases. Germline V gene sequence: CDR1 SGHTA, CDR2 FQGNSA. CDR3 nucleotide sequence: TGTGCCACCGGAGGACAGACTATCAATGAGCAGTTCTTC. Translated, it gives CATGGQTINEQFF.

The chain uses TRBV4-3 and TRBJ1-5; D call uncertain. Germline V gene lookup returns CDR1 LGHNA and CDR2 YSLEER. The CDR3 is 14 amino acids. The V gene lost 0 bases and the J gene lost 5 bases, with 8 bases spanning the gap. The CDR3 loop reads CASSQDGGDQPQHF. The CDR3 DNA sequence: TGCGCCAGCAGCCAAGATGGCGGAGATCAGCCCCAGCATTTT.

This sequence joins TRBV4-2 and TRBJ2-1; 9 bases match TRBD2. V lost 5 bases and J lost 5; bases outside the gene matches: 7. The CDR3 spans 15 residues. Germline V gene sequence: CDR1 LGHNA, CDR2 YNFKEQ. Written as DNA, the CDR3 is TGTGCCAGCAGCGCCAGGACTAGCGCCCACAATGAGCAGTTCTTC. Translated: CASSARTSAHNEQFF.

The V call is TRBV10-1, the J call TRBJ2-3; TRBD2 is a possible D gene (5 bases). Per germline, CDR1 WNHNN and CDR2 SYGVQD (reference sequence). V dropped 4 bases and J dropped 4 bases, with 12 bases sitting between them. This CDR3 contains 14 residues. Here the CDR3 reads CASSGRERPDTQYF. The CDR3 DNA is TGCGCCAGCAGTGGACGGGAAAGGCCAGATACGCAGTATTTT.